A single sample gave rise to the 3 T cell receptor beta chains below, sequenced in a study of OX40 agonist ivuxolimab in advanced cancers. Clones were sequenced by immunoSEQ multiplex PCR, and TCRdb holds only the in-frame ones, with some missing. Among about 65,000 clones listed, approximately 89% were seen once. The sequences come from CD4+ or CD8+ T cells sorted from blood, collected in a trial of the OX40 agonist ivuxolimab. The receptors stem from an adult with an advanced solid tumor such as melanoma, head and neck, liver or kidney cancer.

CDR3 sequence reads: CASLGGVRAEPWGYTF. CDR3 nucleotides: TGCGCCAGCCTAGGGGGGGTCAGGGCCGAACCATGGGGCTACACCTTC. This chain joins TRBV23-1 and TRBJ1-2; TRBD1 is a possible D gene (6 bases). TRBV23-1 falls under the ORF class, with uncertain function. V was trimmed by 8 bases and J by 8 bases, leaving 27 bases between them. The CDR3 runs 16 residues.

The rearrangement links TRBV27 to TRBJ2-3; TRBD2 matches 12 bases. The ends lost 4 bases at V and 0 bases at J; junction bases unmatched: 5. Per germline, CDR1 MNHEY and CDR2 SMNVEV (reference sequence). The CDR3 totals 17 residues. CDR3 in DNA: TGTGCCAGCAGTTATTTGACTAGCGGGGGAAGCACAGATACGCAGTATTTT. Amino acids: CASSYLTSGGSTDTQYF.

In its sample, this clone was seen once. The gene calls are TRBV6-5 and TRBJ1-3; D remains ambiguous. V lost 6 bases and J lost 0, with 9 bases in between. The germline CDR1 and CDR2 sequences are MNHEY and SVGAGI. This CDR3 region has 14 residues. CDR3 bases: TGTGCCAGCAGAGACGTCTCCTCTGGAAACACCATATATTTT. Translating gives CASRDVSSGNTIYF.